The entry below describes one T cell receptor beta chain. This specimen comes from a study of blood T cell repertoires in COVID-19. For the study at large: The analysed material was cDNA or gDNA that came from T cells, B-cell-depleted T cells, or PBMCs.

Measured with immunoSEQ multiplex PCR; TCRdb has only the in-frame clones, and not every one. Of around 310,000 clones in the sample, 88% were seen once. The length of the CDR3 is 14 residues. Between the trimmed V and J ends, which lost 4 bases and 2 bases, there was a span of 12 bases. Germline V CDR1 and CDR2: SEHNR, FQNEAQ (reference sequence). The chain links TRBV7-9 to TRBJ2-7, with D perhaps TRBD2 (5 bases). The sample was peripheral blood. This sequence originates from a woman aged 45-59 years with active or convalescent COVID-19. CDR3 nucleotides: TGTGCCAGCAGCTCCAGAGAGGGTGCCTACGAGCAGTACTTC. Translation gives CASSSREGAYEQYF. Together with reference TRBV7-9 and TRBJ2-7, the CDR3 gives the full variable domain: DTGVSQNPRHKITKRGQNVTFRCDPISEHNRLYWYRQTLGQGPEFLTYFQNEAQLEKSRLLSDRFSAERPKGSFSTLEIQRTEQGDSAMYLCASSSREGAYEQYFGPGTRLTVT.